The entry below gives a single TCR beta chain sequence along with its context. The data stem from a study of T cells after somatic rescue of genetic block. TCRdb's copy holds only in-frame clones and misses some; the assay was immunoSEQ multiplex PCR. The table includes some 67,000 clones, roughly nine tenths detected once. There are 9 residues in the CDR3. Trimming took 7 bases from V and 6 from J, leaving 1 base between them. CDR1 and CDR2 (germline): MNHEY, SVGAGI. The receptor was derived from a man aged 35 to 55. What was sequenced was peripheral blood mononuclear cells (PBMCs). The gene calls are TRBV6-5 and TRBJ2-1; D gene ambiguous. This chain's CDR3 is CASTNEQFF. CDR3 bases: TGTGCCAGCACCAATGAGCAGTTCTTC.